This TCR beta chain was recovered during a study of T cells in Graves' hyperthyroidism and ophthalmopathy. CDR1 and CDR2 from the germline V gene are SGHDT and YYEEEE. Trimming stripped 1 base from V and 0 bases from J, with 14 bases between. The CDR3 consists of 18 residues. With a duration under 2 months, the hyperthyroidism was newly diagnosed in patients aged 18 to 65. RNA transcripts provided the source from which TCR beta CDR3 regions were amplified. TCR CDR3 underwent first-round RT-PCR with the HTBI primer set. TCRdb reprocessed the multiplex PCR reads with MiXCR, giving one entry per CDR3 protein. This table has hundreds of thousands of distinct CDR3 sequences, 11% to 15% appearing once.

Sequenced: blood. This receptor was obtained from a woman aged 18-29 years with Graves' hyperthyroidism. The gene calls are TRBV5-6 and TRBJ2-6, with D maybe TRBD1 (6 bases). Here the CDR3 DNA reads TGTGCCAGCAGCTTGTTAGGCGGACAGACCTCTGGGGCCAACGTCCTGACTTTC. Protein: CASSLLGGQTSGANVLTF.